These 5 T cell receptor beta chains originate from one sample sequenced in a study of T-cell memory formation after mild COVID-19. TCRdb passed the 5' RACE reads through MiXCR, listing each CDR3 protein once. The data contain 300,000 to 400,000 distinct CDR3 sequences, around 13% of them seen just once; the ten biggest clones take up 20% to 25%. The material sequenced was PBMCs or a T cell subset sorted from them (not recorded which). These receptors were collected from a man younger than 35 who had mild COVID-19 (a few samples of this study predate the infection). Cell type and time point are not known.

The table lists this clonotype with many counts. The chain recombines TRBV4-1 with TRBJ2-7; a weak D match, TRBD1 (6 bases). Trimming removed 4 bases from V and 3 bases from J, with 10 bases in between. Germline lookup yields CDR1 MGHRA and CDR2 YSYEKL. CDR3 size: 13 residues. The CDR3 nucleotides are TGCGCCAGCAGCCCAGGACAGTTCTACGAGCAGTACTTC. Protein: CASSPGQFYEQYF.

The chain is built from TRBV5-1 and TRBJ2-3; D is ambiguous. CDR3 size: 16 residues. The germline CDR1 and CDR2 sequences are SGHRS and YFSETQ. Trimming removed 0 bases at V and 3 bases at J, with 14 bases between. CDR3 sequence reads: CASSLAAVTKTDTQYF. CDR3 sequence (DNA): TGCGCCAGCAGCTTGGCTGCCGTGACCAAGACAGATACGCAGTATTTT.

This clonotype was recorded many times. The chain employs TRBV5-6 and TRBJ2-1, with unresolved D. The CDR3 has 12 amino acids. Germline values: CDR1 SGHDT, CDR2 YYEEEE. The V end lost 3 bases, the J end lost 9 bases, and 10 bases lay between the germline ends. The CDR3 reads CASSSDRTEQFF. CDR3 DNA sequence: TGTGCCAGCAGCTCGGACCGTACTGAGCAGTTCTTC.

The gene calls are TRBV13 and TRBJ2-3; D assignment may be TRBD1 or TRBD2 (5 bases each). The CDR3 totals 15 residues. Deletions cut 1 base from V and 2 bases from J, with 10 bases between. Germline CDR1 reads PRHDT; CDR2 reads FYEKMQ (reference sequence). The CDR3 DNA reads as TGTGCCAGCAGCTTAGAGTGGGGGTCCACAGATACGCAGTATTTT. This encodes CASSLEWGSTDTQYF. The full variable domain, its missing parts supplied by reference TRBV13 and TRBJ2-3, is AAGVIQSPRHLIKEKRETATLKCYPIPRHDTVYWYQQGPGQDPQFLISFYEKMQSDKGSIPDRFSAQQFSDYHSELNMSSLELGDSALYFCASSLEWGSTDTQYFGPGTRLTVL.

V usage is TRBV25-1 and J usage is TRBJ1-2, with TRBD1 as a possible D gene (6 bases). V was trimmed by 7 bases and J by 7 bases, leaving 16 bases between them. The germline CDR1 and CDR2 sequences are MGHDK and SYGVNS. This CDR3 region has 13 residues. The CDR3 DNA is TGTGCCAGCACCCCGGGACGAGGGGGTGGCTACACCTTC. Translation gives CASTPGRGGGYTF.